This TCR beta chain is from a study of PD-1 blockade in classical Hodgkin lymphoma. To note about this clone: Antigen unknown.

Libraries were prepared by immunoSEQ multiplex PCR; TCRdb keeps only in-frame clonotypes and omits some of them. The data show 25,000 to 35,000 clones, with 88% seen just once and around 1.2% held by the top ten. Findings and caveats of the study: Reports described newly diagnosed patients as having lower baseline TCR diversity than healthy donors.

Time point reported: newly diagnosed, previously untreated cHL patient sample. Purification of CD4+ T cells from thawed PBMCs was achieved by magnetic negative selection. Untreated, newly diagnosed classical Hodgkin lymphoma PBMCs were comparators. CDR1 and CDR2 (germline): LNHDA, SQIVND (reference sequence). The CDR3 is made up of 15 amino acids. Trimming at V came to 5 bases and at J to 4 bases, leaving 8 bases not matched to a gene. This clonotype was obtained from a human donor with classical Hodgkin lymphoma. Material for sequencing was CD4+ T cells from blood. The V and J genes are TRBV19 and TRBJ2-1; TRBD1 aligns across 7 bases. CDR3 in amino acids: CASSSGTVVYNEQFF. The CDR3 nucleotides read TGTGCCAGTAGTTCCGGGACAGTTGTATACAATGAGCAGTTCTTC.